The next 10 T cell receptor beta chains were all read from a single sample in a study of identical twins. Each CDR3 protein gets one entry after TCRdb re-called the 5' RACE reads with MiXCR. The data show about 690,000 distinct CDR3 sequences, 21% seen once. The sample also formed part of further work on T cells expressing NK-cell markers.

Material for sequencing was PBMCs. Receptor source: a woman between 18 and 30 years old in good health.

In this sample, this clonotype turned up a few times. This rearrangement joins TRBV25-1 to TRBJ2-1, with 9 bases aligning to TRBD1. Germline lookup yields CDR1 MGHDK and CDR2 SYGVNS. The V segment lost 6 bases and the J segment 9 bases; nucleotides outside the gene matches: 12. The length of the CDR3 is 15 residues. CDR3 DNA sequence: TGTGCCAGCAGAGACAGGGGGACGGGGGGCGGTGAGCAGTTCTTC. This gives the protein CASRDRGTGGGEQFF.

This clonotype was counted between two and nine times. V is TRBV25-1 and J is TRBJ2-2, with 7 bases lining up with TRBD2. The trim removed 3 bases at V and 3 bases at J, leaving 7 bases unmatched. Germline-derived CDR1 and CDR2 are MGHDK and SYGVNS. The CDR3 runs to 16 residues. The CDR3 coding sequence is TGTGCCAGCAGTGACATGGCTAGCGGACACACCGGGGAGCTGTTTTTT. Its translation: CASSDMASGHTGELFF.

This clonotype was detected only a few times. The chain combines TRBV5-5 with TRBJ2-7; D uncertain. The CDR3 runs 13 residues. Germline-derived CDR1 and CDR2 are SGHKS and YYEKEE (reference sequence). V was shortened by 2 bases and J by 3 bases, with 9 bases between the two germline ends. Here the CDR3 DNA reads TGTGCCAGCAGCTTTATCTCGAACTACGAGCAGTACTTC. It yields the protein CASSFISNYEQYF.

V usage is TRBV10-2 and J usage is TRBJ2-7; TRBD2 is a possible D gene (5 bases). This CDR3 is 16 amino acids long. Trimming stripped 1 base from V and 1 base from J, with 14 bases between. Germline-derived CDR1 and CDR2 are WSHSY and SAAADI. The CDR3 here is CASSEYGTSESYEQYF. The CDR3 nucleotides read TGCGCCAGCAGTGAGTATGGAACTAGTGAATCCTACGAGCAGTACTTC.

This clonotype came up a few times. The CDR3 nucleotides are TGTGCCAGCAGCTTTCAGGGCGAGCAGTACTTC. This codes for CASSFQGEQYF. The genes are TRBV7-9 and TRBJ2-7, with D tentatively TRBD1 (5 bases). V was pared by 3 bases and J by 6 bases, with 6 bases between. Germline CDR1 is SEHNR and CDR2 is FQNEAQ (reference sequence). The CDR3 totals 11 residues. Based on the CDR3 plus reference TRBV7-9 and TRBJ2-7, the full variable domain is DTGVSQNPRHKITKRGQNVTFRCDPISEHNRLYWYRQTLGQGPEFLTYFQNEAQLEKSRLLSDRFSAERPKGSFSTLEIQRTEQGDSAMYLCASSFQGEQYFGPGTRLTVT.

This clonotype occurred many times. V is TRBV6-6 and J is TRBJ1-4; D is perhaps TRBD1 (6 bases). V was trimmed by 11 bases and J by 6 bases, leaving 10 bases between them. This CDR3 is built from 11 residues. Looked up from germline, CDR1 is MNHNY and CDR2 is SVGAGI (reference sequence). CDR3 sequence reads: CAGGLDEKLFF. In DNA form, the CDR3 reads TGTGCCGGGGGCCTGGATGAAAAACTGTTTTTT.

This clonotype was detected a few times. The chain links TRBV12-3 or TRBV12-4 to TRBJ2-1; D not certain. CDR3 size: 16 residues. The V end was cut by 0 bases, the J end by 4 bases, with 13 bases between. The DNA for the CDR3 is TGTGCCAGCAGTTTAGCGGGTGGGTTTGGATACAATGAGCAGTTCTTC. This encodes CASSLAGGFGYNEQFF.

This clonotype appeared a few times. V is TRBV9 and J is TRBJ2-1; D might be TRBD1 (6 bases). This CDR3 spans 16 amino acids. CDR1 and CDR2 from the germline V gene are SGDLS and YYNGEE. The V end lost 3 bases, the J end lost 0 bases, and 13 bases lay between the germline ends. CDR3 in amino acids: CASSGSRGISYNEQFF. The DNA for the CDR3 is TGTGCCAGCAGCGGATCCAGGGGAATCTCCTACAATGAGCAGTTCTTC. Combining the CDR3 with reference TRBV9 and TRBJ2-1 gives the whole variable domain DSGVTQTPKHLITATGQRVTLRCSPRSGDLSVYWYQQSLDQGLQFLIQYYNGEERAKGNILERFSAQQFPDLHSELNLSSLELGDSALYFCASSGSRGISYNEQFFGPGTRLTVL.

There are a few counts of this clonotype. This sequence joins TRBV11-2 and TRBJ2-7; the D gene could be TRBD1 or TRBD2 (5 bases each). Trimming took off 4 bases at V and 2 bases at J, with 15 bases between the two ends. Looked up from germline, CDR1 is SGHAT and CDR2 is FQNNGV. This CDR3 is built from 15 residues. The CDR3 is CASSSPGRQTYEQYF. The CDR3 DNA follows: TGTGCCAGCAGCTCCCCAGGGAGACAGACCTACGAGCAGTACTTC.

The CDR3 coding sequence is TGCGCCAGCAGCTTGGGGTATTTGGCAGATAGGGAGACCCAGTACTTC. Protein sequence: CASSLGYLADRETQYF. This chain joins TRBV5-1 and TRBJ2-5; D call uncertain. V was shortened by 0 bases and J by 5 bases, with 17 bases between the two germline ends. In germline, CDR1 is SGHRS, CDR2 YFSETQ. The CDR3 length is 16 residues.